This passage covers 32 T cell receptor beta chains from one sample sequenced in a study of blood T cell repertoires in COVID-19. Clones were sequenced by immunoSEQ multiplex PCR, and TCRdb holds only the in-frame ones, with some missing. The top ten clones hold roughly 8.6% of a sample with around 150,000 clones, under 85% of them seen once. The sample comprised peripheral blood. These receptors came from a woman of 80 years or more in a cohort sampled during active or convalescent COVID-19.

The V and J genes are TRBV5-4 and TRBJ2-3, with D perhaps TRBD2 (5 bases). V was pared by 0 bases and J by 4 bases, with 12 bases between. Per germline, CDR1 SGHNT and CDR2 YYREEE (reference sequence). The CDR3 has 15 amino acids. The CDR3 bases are TGTGCCAGCAGCTTGGCGGCCGGGGTGGCAGATACGCAGTATTTT. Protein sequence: CASSLAAGVADTQYF.

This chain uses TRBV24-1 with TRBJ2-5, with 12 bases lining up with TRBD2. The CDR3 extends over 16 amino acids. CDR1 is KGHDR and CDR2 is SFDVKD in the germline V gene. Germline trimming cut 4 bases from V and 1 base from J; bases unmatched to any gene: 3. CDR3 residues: CATSEGTSGFQETQYF. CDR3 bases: TGTGCCACCAGTGAAGGGACTAGCGGGTTCCAAGAGACCCAGTACTTC.

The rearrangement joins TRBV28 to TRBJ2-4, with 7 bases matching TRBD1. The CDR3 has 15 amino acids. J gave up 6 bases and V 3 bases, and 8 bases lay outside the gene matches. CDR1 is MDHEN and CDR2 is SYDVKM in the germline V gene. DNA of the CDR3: TGTGCCAGCAGTTTCCCAACCAGACAGGGAAACATTCAGTACTTC. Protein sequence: CASSFPTRQGNIQYF.

The CDR3 DNA sequence: TGTGCCAGCAGCGTAGTCGGCAGGTTGAGCTCCTACGAGCAGTACGTC. Amino acid sequence: CASSVVGRLSSYEQYV. The V gene is TRBV9, the J gene TRBJ2-7; no definite D call. CDR1 and CDR2 (germline): SGDLS, YYNGEE. Deletions cut 0 bases from V and 0 bases from J, with 13 bases between. The CDR3 loop spans 16 amino acids.

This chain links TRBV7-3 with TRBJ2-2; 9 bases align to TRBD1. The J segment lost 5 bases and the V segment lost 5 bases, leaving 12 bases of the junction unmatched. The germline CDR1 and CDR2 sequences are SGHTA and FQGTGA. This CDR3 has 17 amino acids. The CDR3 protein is CASSAAGTGSVTGELFF. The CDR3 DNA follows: TGTGCCAGCAGCGCGGCCGGGACAGGGAGCGTAACCGGGGAGCTGTTTTTT.

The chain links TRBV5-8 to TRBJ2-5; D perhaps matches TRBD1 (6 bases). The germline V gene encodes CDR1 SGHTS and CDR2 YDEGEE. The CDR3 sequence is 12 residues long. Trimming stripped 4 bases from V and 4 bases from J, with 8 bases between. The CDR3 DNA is TGTGCCAGCAGCCACAGGGTAGAGACCCAGTACTTC. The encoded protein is CASSHRVETQYF.

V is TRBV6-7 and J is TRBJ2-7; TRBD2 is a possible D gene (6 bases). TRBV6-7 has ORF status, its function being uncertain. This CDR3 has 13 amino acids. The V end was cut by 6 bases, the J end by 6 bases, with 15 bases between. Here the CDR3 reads CASSRVGGREQYV. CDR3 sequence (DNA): TGTGCCAGCAGCCGCGTGGGGGGACGCGAGCAGTACGTC.

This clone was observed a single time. CDR3 region: CASSMGQAVNRICKEQFF. The DNA of the CDR3 is TGTGCCAGCAGCATGGGACAGGCTGTCAATCGAATCTGCAAGGAGCAGTTCTTC. The chain has TRBV21-1 and TRBJ2-1; the table calls TRBD1, which could not be checked here. TRBV21-1 is a recognized pseudogene. The CDR3 spans 18 residues.

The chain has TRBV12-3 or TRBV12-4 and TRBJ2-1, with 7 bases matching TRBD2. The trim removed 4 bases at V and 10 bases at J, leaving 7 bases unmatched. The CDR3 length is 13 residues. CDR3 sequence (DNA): TGTGCCAGCAGTTCCCCCCCACTAGCGGAGCAGTTCTTC. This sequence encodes CASSSPPLAEQFF.

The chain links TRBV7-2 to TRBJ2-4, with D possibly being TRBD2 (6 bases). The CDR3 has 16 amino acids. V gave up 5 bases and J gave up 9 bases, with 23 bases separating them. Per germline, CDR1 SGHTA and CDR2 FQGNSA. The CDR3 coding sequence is TGTGCCAGCAGCCCTCCTCCGTGGCTGGGGGGAGGCATTCAGTACTTC. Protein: CASSPPPWLGGGIQYF.

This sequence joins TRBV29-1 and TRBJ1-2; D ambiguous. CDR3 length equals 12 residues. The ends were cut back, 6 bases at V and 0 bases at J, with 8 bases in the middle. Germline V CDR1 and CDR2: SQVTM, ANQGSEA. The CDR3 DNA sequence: TGCAGCGTAGACATTGCTAACTATGGCTACACCTTC. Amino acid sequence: CSVDIANYGYTF.

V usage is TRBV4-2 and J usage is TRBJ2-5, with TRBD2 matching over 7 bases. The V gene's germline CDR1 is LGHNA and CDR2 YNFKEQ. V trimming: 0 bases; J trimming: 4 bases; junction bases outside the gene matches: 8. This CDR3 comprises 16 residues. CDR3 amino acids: CASSQEKRGGRETQYF. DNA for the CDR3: TGTGCCAGCAGCCAAGAGAAGCGGGGTGGGAGAGAGACCCAGTACTTC.

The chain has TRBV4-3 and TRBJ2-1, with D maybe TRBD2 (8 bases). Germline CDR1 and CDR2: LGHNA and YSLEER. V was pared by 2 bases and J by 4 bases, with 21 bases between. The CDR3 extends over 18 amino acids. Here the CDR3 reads CASSQRALAGGQYNEQFF. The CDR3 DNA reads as TGCGCCAGCAGCCAAAGAGCCCTCGCGGGGGGACAGTACAATGAGCAGTTCTTC.

The CDR3 region is CASSSWDRGDQKLFF. DNA of the CDR3: TGTGCCAGCAGCTCCTGGGACAGGGGTGATCAAAAACTGTTTTTT. The chain couples TRBV7-8 to TRBJ1-4, with 10 bases lining up with TRBD1. The CDR3 consists of 15 residues. The germline gives CDR1 SGHVS, CDR2 FQNEAQ. V dropped 4 bases and J dropped 9; count of bases not matched to a gene: 8.

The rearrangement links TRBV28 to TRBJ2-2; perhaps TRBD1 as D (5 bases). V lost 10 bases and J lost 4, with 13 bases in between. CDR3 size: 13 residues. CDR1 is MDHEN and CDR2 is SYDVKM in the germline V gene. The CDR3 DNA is TGTGCCACCATCAGGGATAGCACCGGGGAGCTGTTTTTT. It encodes CATIRDSTGELFF.

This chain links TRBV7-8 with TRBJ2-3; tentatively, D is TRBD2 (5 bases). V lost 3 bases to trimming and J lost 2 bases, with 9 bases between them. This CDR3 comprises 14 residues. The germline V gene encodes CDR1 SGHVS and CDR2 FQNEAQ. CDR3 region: CASSLGAVTDTQYF. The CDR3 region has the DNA TGTGCCAGCAGCTTGGGAGCGGTCACAGATACGCAGTATTTT. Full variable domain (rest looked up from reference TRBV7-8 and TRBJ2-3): GAGVSQSPRYKVAKRGQDVALRCDPISGHVSLFWYQQALGQGPEFLTYFQNEAQLDKSGLPSDRFFAERPEGSVSTLKIQRTQQEDSAVYLCASSLGAVTDTQYFGPGTRLTVL.

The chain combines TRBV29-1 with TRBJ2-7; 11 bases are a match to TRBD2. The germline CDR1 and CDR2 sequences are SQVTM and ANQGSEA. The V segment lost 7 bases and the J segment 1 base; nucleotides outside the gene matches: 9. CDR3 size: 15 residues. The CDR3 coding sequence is TGCAGCGCCAAGACTAGCGGGGCCATTTCCTACGAGCAGTACTTC. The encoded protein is CSAKTSGAISYEQYF.

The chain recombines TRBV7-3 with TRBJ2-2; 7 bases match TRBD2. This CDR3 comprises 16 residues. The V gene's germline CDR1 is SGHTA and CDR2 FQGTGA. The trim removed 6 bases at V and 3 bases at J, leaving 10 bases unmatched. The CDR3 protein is CASSPAGTTYTGELFF. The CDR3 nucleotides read TGTGCCAGCAGTCCAGCCGGGACTACCTACACCGGGGAGCTGTTTTTT.

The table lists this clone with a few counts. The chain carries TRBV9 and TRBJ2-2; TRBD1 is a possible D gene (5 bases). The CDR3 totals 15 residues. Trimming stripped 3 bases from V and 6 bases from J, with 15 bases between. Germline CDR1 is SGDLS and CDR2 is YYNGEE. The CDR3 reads CASSETPQGPGELFF. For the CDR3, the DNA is TGTGCCAGCAGCGAAACGCCCCAGGGTCCCGGGGAGCTGTTTTTT.

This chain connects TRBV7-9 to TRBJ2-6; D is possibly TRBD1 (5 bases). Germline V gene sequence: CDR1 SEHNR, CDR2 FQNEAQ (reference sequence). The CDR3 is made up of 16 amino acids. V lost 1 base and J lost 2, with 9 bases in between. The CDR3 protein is CASSLVRVAGANVLTF. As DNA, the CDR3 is TGTGCCAGCAGCTTAGTCAGGGTGGCTGGGGCCAACGTCCTGACTTTC. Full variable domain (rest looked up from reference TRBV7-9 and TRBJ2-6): DTGVSQNPRHKITKRGQNVTFRCDPISEHNRLYWYRQTLGQGPEFLTYFQNEAQLEKSRLLSDRFSAERPKGSFSTLEIQRTEQGDSAMYLCASSLVRVAGANVLTFGAGSRLTVL.

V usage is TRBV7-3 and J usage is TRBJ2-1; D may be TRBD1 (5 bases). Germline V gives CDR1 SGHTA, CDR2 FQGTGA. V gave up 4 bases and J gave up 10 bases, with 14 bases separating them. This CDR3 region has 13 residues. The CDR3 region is CASSSFRVGEQFF. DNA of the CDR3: TGTGCCAGCAGCTCCTTCAGGGTAGGAGAGCAGTTCTTC.

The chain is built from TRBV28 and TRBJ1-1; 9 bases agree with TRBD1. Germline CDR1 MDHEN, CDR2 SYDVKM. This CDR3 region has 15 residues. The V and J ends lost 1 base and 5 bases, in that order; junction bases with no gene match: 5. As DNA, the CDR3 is TGTGCCAGCAGTTTATTAGGGACAGGGAGAACTGAAGCTTTCTTT. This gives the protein CASSLLGTGRTEAFF.

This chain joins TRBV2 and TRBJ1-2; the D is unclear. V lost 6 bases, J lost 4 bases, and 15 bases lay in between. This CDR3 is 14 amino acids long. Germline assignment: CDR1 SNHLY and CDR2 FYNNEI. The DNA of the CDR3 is TGTGCCAGCAGGACCCGGACCGCGGGCTATGGCTACACCTTC. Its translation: CASRTRTAGYGYTF.

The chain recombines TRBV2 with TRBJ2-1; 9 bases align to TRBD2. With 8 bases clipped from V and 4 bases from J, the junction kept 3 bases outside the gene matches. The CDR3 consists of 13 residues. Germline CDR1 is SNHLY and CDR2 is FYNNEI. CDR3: CASQRGVYNEQFF. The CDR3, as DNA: TGTGCCAGCCAGCGGGGGGTTTACAATGAGCAGTTCTTC.

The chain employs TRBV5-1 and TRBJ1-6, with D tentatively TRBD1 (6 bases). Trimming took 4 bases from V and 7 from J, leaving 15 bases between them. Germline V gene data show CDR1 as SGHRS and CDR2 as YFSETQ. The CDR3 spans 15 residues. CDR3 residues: CASSLQGRDNSPLHF. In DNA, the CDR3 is TGCGCCAGCAGCCTACAGGGAAGGGACAATTCACCCCTCCACTTT.

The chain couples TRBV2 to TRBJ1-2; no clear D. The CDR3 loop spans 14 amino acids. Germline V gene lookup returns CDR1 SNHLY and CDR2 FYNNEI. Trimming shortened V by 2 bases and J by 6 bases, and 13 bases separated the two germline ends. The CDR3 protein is CASSESREVNGYTF. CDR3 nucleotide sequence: TGTGCCAGCAGTGAATCAAGAGAGGTAAATGGCTACACCTTC.

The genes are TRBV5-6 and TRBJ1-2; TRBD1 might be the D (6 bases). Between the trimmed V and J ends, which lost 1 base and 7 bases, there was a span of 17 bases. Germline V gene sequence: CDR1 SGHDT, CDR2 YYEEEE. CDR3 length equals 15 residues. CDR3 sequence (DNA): TGTGCCAGCAGCTTGATTGCGGGGGGCGCCGCTGGCTACACCTTC. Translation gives CASSLIAGGAAGYTF.

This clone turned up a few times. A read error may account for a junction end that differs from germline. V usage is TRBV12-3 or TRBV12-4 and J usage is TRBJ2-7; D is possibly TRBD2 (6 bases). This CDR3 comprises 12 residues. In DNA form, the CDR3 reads TGTGCCAGCAGTCTCGGGACTTACGGGCAGTACTTC. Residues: CASSLGTYGQYF.

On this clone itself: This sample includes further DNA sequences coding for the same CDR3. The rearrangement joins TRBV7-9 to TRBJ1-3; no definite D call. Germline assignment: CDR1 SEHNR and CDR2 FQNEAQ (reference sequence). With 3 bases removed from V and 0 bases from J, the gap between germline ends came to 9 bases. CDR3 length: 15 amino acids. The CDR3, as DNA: TGTGCCAGCAGCTTTCGAGGGTCCTCTGGAAACACCATATATTTT. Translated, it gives CASSFRGSSGNTIYF. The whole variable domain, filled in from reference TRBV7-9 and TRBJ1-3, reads DTGVSQNPRHKITKRGQNVTFRCDPISEHNRLYWYRQTLGQGPEFLTYFQNEAQLEKSRLLSDRFSAERPKGSFSTLEIQRTEQGDSAMYLCASSFRGSSGNTIYFGEGSWLTVV.

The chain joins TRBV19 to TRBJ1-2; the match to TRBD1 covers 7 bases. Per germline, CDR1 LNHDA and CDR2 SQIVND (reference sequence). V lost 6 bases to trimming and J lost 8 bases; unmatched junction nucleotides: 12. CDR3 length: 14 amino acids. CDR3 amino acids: CASSSTGANLGYTF. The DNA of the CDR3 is TGTGCCAGTAGCTCAACAGGGGCTAACTTGGGCTACACCTTC.

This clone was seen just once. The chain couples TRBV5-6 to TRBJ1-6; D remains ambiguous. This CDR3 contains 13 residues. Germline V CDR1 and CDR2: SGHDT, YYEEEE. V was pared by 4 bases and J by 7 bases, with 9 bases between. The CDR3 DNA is TGTGCCAGCAGCCCCAAGCACAATTCACCCCTCCACTTT. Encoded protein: CASSPKHNSPLHF.

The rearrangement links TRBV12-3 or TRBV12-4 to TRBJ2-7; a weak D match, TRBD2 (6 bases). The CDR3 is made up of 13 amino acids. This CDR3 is CASSLGGASEQYV. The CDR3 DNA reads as TGTGCCAGCAGCTTAGGCGGGGCGAGCGAGCAGTACGTC.